This record covers a single TCR beta chain. Authors' processing steps: Amplification of reference gene primers was used by the study to estimate nucleated cell counts. TCRdb's table, derived via immunoSEQ multiplex PCR, lists solely in-frame clones and lacks some. V and J calls and clone size follow that table, whereas D and trimming were derived from the DNA. The sample holds over 200,000 clones, roughly 84% seen once. This record comes from a study of blood T cell repertoires in COVID-19. Across the study: Some COVID-19 samples were acute and others convalescent; all came from the United States, Italy and Spain. T cells, B-cell-depleted T cells, or PBMCs provided the cDNA or gDNA that served as material.

The CDR3 totals 13 residues. Trimming removed 6 bases from V and 1 base from J, with 9 bases in between. Germline values: CDR1 MGHDK, CDR2 SYGVNS. The receptor comes from a man between 40 and 49 years old with active or convalescent COVID-19. This chain connects TRBV25-1 to TRBJ1-2, with D unresolved. Source material: peripheral blood. The CDR3 is CASSSGDNYGYTF. CDR3 bases: TGTGCCAGCAGCTCCGGAGATAACTATGGCTACACCTTC.